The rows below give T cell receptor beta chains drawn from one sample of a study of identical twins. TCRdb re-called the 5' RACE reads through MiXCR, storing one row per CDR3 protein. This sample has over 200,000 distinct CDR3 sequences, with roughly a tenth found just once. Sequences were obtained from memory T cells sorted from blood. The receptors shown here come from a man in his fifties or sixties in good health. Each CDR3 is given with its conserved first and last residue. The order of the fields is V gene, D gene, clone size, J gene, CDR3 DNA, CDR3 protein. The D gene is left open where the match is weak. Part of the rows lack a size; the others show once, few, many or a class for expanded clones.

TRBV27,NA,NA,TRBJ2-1,TGTGCCAGCACCCCCTTATCCGGGACCCAATACAATGAGCAGTTCTTC,CASTPLSGTQYNEQFF
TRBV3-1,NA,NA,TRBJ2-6,TGTGCCAGCAGCCCGGAGACCAACGTCCTGACTTTC,CASSPETNVLTF
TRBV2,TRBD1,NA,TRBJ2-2,TGTGCCAGCAGGCCCGACAGGGGCTGGAGCGGGGAGCTGTTTTTT,CASRPDRGWSGELFF
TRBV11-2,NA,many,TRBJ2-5,TGTGCCAGCACCTCGGGGGAGACCCAGTACTTC,CASTSGETQYF
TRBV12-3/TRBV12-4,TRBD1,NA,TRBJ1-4,TGTGCCAGCACCCCCAATACGGGACAGACTAATGAAAAACTGTTTTTT,CASTPNTGQTNEKLFF
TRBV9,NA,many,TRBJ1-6,TGTGCCAGCAGCCTCCGTCGGAGTTCACCCCTCCACTTT,CASSLRRSSPLHF
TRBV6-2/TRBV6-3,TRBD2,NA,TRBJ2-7,TGTGCCAGCAGTTACCTGGGACTAGGAATCCTCGAGCAGTACTTC,CASSYLGLGILEQYF
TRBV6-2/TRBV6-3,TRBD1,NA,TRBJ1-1,TGTGCCAGCAGTTACCGACCGACAGGGTTGGCTTTCTTT,CASSYRPTGLAFF
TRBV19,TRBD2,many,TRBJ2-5,TGTGCCAGTGGGGGGACTAGCTGGGAGACCCAGTACTTC,CASGGTSWETQYF
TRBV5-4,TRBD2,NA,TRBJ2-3,TGTGCCAGCAGCCACCTTAGCGGGGGTATGGCAGATACGCAGTATTTT,CASSHLSGGMADTQYF
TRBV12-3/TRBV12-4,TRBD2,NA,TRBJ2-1,TGTGCCAGCACCTCAGGGACTAGCGGGTCGGGTGAGCAGTTCTTC,CASTSGTSGSGEQFF
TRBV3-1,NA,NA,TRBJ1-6,TGTGCCAGCAGCCCAATGTTGGACTCACCCCTCCACTTT,CASSPMLDSPLHF
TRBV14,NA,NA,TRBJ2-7,TGTGCCAGCAGCCGATTTGAGGAGCAGTACTTC,CASSRFEEQYF
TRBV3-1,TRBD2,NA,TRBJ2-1,TGTGCCAGCAGAGCTGCCAGCGGGGTTGCCTACAATGAGCAGTTCTTC,CASRAASGVAYNEQFF
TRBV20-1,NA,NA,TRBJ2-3,TGCAGTGCTAGAGATTGGCGCGGGGGCGCGGGAGATACGCAGTATTTT,CSARDWRGGAGDTQYF
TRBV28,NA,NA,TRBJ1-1,TGTGCCAGCAGTTTGGTCAGAGGGCGAACTTTCTTT,CASSLVRGRTFF
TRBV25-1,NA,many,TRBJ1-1,TGTGCCAGCAGTGTTGGGGTGGACACTGAAGCTTTCTTT,CASSVGVDTEAFF
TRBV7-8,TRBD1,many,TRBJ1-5,TGTGCCAGCAGCCTGGGACAGGGAAATCAGCCCCAGCATTTT,CASSLGQGNQPQHF
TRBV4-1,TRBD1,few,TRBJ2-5,TGCGCCAGCAGCCAAGAATCTTACAGGGGGCTTGAGACCCAGTACTTC,CASSQESYRGLETQYF
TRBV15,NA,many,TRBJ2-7,TGTGCCACCAGCAGAGATTTGACAGGCAACTACGAGCAGTACTTC,CATSRDLTGNYEQYF
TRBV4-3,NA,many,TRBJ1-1,TGCGCCAGCAGCCTCGAATGGGGGAGGTCAGTCTACGGAGCTTTCTTT,CASSLEWGRSVYGAFF
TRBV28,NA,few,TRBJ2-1,TGTGCCACCAAACCGGGGCTCAGGGGGGGGAATGAGCAGTTCTTC,CATKPGLRGGNEQFF
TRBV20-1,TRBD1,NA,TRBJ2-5,TGCAGTGCTAGCGTAGGGGGCAATTCAGGAGAGACCCAGTACTTC,CSASVGGNSGETQYF
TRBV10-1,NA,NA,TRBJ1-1,TGCGCCAGAAGTCTAGCGGTTAACACTGAAGCTTTCTTT,CARSLAVNTEAFF
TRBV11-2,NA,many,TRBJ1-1,TGTGCCAGCAGCTTAGACGGATATATGAACACTGAAGCTTTCTTT,CASSLDGYMNTEAFF
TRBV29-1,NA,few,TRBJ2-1,TGCAGCGTCTCCAGGGACAATGAGCAGTTCTTC,CSVSRDNEQFF
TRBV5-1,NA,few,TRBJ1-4,TGCGCCAGCAGCTTGGTTCACAGGCTTGCAACTAATGAAAAACTGTTTTTT,CASSLVHRLATNEKLFF
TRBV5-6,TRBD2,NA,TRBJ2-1,TGTGCCAGCAGCTTTAGTCCCGGGACTAGGGTCAATGAGCAGTTCTTC,CASSFSPGTRVNEQFF
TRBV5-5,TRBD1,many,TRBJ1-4,TGTGCCAGCAGCTGGGGGACAGGCCCTAATGAAAAACTGTTTTTT,CASSWGTGPNEKLFF
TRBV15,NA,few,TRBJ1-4,TGTGCCACCAGCAGAGATAGGGGGAGAGGGTTGGGTGAAAAACTGTTTTTT,CATSRDRGRGLGEKLFF
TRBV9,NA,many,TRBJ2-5,TGTGCCAGCAGCGCACGACACGGTCGGGAGACCCAGTACTTC,CASSARHGRETQYF
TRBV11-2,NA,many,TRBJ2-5,TGTGCCAGCAGCTTCCGGGGCCAAGAGACCCAGTACTTC,CASSFRGQETQYF
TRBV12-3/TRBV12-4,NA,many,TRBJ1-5,TGTGCCAGCAGTTTTGGGGATCAGCCCCAGCATTTT,CASSFGDQPQHF
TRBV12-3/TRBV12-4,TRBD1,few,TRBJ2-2,TGTGCCACCCGCAGGGGCGGCAGGGGGCCTACCGGGGAGCTGTTTTTT,CATRRGGRGPTGELFF
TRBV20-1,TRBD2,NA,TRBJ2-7,TGCAGTGCGCGGGACGCGACTAGCGGGGGGGGGAGCTCCTACGAGCAGTACTTC,CSARDATSGGGSSYEQYF
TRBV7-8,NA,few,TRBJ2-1,TGTGCCAGCAGCTTATGGGCAGGGGACGTTGAGCAGTTCTTC,CASSLWAGDVEQFF
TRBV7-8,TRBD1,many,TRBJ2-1,TGTGCCAGCAGCCCCCACAGAGGCGGTGGGACAGTGAATGAGCAGTTCTTC,CASSPHRGGGTVNEQFF
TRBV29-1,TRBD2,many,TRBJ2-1,TGCAGCGTTGGGACTAGCGGGAGCTACAATGAGCAGTTCTTC,CSVGTSGSYNEQFF
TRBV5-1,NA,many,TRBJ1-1,TGCGCCAGCAGCTTAACGGGGGTAAACACTGAAGCTTTCTTT,CASSLTGVNTEAFF
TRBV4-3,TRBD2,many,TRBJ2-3,TGCGCCAGCAGCCAAGGGGCTAGCGGTTTTAGCACAGATACGCAGTATTTT,CASSQGASGFSTDTQYF
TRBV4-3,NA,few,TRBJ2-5,TGCGCCAGCAGCCAGGTTGGTGGCGGGTTGACCCAAGAGACCCAGTACTTC,CASSQVGGGLTQETQYF
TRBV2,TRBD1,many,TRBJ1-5,TGTGCCAGCAGGGCACAACAGGGGAATCAGCCCCAGCATTTT,CASRAQQGNQPQHF
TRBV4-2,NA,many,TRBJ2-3,TGTGCCAGCAGCCAAGACCTAGAGGCAGATACGCAGTATTTT,CASSQDLEADTQYF
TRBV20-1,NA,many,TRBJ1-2,TGCAGTGCTGGTGACCTAGCTAACTATGGCTACACCTTC,CSAGDLANYGYTF
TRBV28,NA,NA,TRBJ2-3,TGTGCCAGCAGTTTGGGTCCAGGCTCCTCAGATACGCAGTATTTT,CASSLGPGSSDTQYF
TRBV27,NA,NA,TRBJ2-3,TGTGCCAGCAGTTTCATACCACCAGATACGCAGTGTTTT,CASSFIPPDTQCF
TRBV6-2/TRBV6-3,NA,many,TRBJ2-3,TGTGCCAGCAGTCTTCAGGGGGGTACGCAGTATTTT,CASSLQGGTQYF
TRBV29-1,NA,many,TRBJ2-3,TGCAGCGTTGAAGGAATAACAAGAAGCACAGATACGCAGTATTTT,CSVEGITRSTDTQYF
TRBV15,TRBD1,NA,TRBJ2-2,TGTGCCACCGGGACAGCGTTTGTCGGGGAGCTGTTTTTT,CATGTAFVGELFF
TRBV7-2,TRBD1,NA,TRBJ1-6,TGTGCCAGCAGCCCCAATTGGACAGGGAATTCACCCCTCCACTTT,CASSPNWTGNSPLHF
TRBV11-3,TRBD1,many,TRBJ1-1,TGTGCCAGCAGCCAGGGGGGGACAGAAGCTTTCTTT,CASSQGGTEAFF